This T cell receptor beta chain was observed in a study of shared clonotypes between healthy human individuals. Naive CD8 isolation took CD45RO-negative cells positively selected for CCR7 and excluded terminally differentiated effector memory CD45RA+ cells. V was pared by 2 bases and J by 2 bases, with 10 bases between. The CDR3 length is 14 residues. CDR1 is SGDLS, CDR2 YYNGEE, per germline. Assay used: immunoSEQ multiplex PCR; TCRdb lists only in-frame clones, some missing. The repertoire has approximately 600,000 clones, 85% to 95% of them found once; the top ten carry over 0.09%. The V call is TRBV9, the J call TRBJ1-1; D ambiguous. The receptor comes from a young woman in good health. The sequencing sample was made of naive CD8+ T cells sorted from blood. The CDR3: CASSVVGLNTEAFF. The DNA for the CDR3 is TGTGCCAGCAGCGTTGTCGGGCTCAACACTGAAGCTTTCTTT.